This entry lists 26 T cell receptor beta chains sequenced from one sample in a study of OX40 agonist ivuxolimab in advanced cancers. The data were produced by immunoSEQ multiplex PCR, yet TCRdb's version contains in-frame clones alone and is incomplete. Among tens of thousands of clones, just under 90% were seen once, and the ten largest hold around 1.9%. The sample was CD4+ or CD8+ T cells sorted from blood, taken in a trial of the OX40 agonist ivuxolimab. The source of these receptors is an adult with an advanced solid tumor such as melanoma, head and neck, liver or kidney cancer.

The rearrangement joins TRBV2 to TRBJ2-7; a possible D gene is TRBD1 (6 bases). CDR1 is SNHLY, CDR2 FYNNEI, per germline. This CDR3 has 14 residues. Trimming cost V 4 bases and J 2 bases, with 12 bases left between them. The CDR3 is CASSVHGQPYEQYF. DNA for the CDR3: TGTGCCAGCAGTGTTCATGGACAGCCCTACGAGCAGTACTTC.

The chain combines TRBV19 with TRBJ1-4; no firm D call. This CDR3 comprises 13 residues. V was shortened by 3 bases and J by 6 bases, with 8 bases between the two germline ends. Looked up from germline, CDR1 is LNHDA and CDR2 is SQIVND (reference sequence). CDR3 in DNA: TGTGCCAGTAGTATTGATCGGGATGAAAAACTGTTTTTT. Its translation: CASSIDRDEKLFF. Variable domain in full (rest from reference TRBV19 and TRBJ1-4): DGGITQSPKYLFRKEGQNVTLSCEQNLNHDAMYWYRQDPGQGLRLIYYSQIVNDFQKGDIAEGYSVSREKKESFPLTVTSAQKNPTAFYLCASSIDRDEKLFFGSGTQLSVL.

This chain links TRBV10-3 with TRBJ2-5, with 7 positions matching TRBD2. Germline-derived CDR1 and CDR2 are ENHRY and SYGVKD. This CDR3 is 16 amino acids long. The J segment lost 4 bases and the V segment lost 6 bases, leaving 14 bases of the junction unmatched. CDR3 protein: CAIRDGKREVGETQYF. CDR3 DNA: TGTGCCATCAGGGATGGGAAACGGGAGGTCGGAGAGACCCAGTACTTC.

V and J are TRBV18 and TRBJ2-7, with TRBD1 matching 11 bases. The trim removed 2 bases at V and 6 bases at J, leaving 6 bases unmatched. There are 15 residues in the CDR3. Germline loops: CDR1 KGHSH, CDR2 LQKENI. This CDR3 is CASSPGQGAFAEQYF. For the CDR3, the DNA is TGTGCCAGCTCACCAGGACAGGGGGCGTTTGCCGAGCAGTACTTC.

This chain connects TRBV29-1 to TRBJ2-3; D uncertain. The ends were cut back, 4 bases at V and 3 bases at J, with 8 bases in the middle. The CDR3 contains 12 residues. Per germline, CDR1 SQVTM and CDR2 ANQGSEA. The DNA of the CDR3 is TGCAGCGTTGGGATGATAACAGATACGCAGTATTTT. This sequence encodes CSVGMITDTQYF.

This chain's CDR3 is CASSMEGAGPLYNEQFF. The CDR3 DNA reads TGTGCCAGTAGTATGGAAGGGGCAGGGCCCCTCTACAATGAGCAGTTCTTC. V and J are TRBV19 and TRBJ2-1, with D possibly being TRBD1 (5 bases). CDR1 is LNHDA, CDR2 SQIVND, per germline (reference sequence). This CDR3 comprises 17 residues. With 3 bases removed from V and 3 bases from J, the gap between germline ends came to 18 bases.

The chain employs TRBV7-6 and TRBJ2-7; D gene uncertain. CDR3 length equals 15 residues. The germline V gene has CDR1 SGHVS and CDR2 FNYEAQ. The V end lost 0 bases, the J end lost 0 bases, and 9 bases lay between the germline ends. The CDR3 protein is CASSLARSASYEQYF. For the CDR3, the DNA is TGTGCCAGCAGCTTAGCGCGGTCCGCCTCCTACGAGCAGTACTTC. Variable domain in full (rest from reference TRBV7-6 and TRBJ2-7): GAGVSQSPRYKVTKRGQDVALRCDPISGHVSLYWYRQALGQGPEFLTYFNYEAQQDKSGLPNDRFSAERPEGSISTLTIQRTEQRDSAMYRCASSLARSASYEQYFGPGTRLTVT.

This chain links TRBV27 with TRBJ1-1, with D hard to call. The germline V gene has CDR1 MNHEY and CDR2 SMNVEV (reference sequence). V dropped 6 bases and J dropped 1 base, with 9 bases sitting between them. CDR3 size: 13 residues. CDR3 coding DNA: TGTGCCAGCAGGCGGACCGAGAACACTGAAGCTTTCTTT. This sequence encodes CASRRTENTEAFF.

This clone was seen a handful of times. This rearrangement joins TRBV6-5 to TRBJ1-2; 7 bases align to TRBD1. V was clipped by 5 bases and J by 14 bases; unmatched bases: 14. Germline V gene sequence: CDR1 MNHEY, CDR2 SVGAGI. The CDR3 length is 13 residues. CDR3 in DNA: TGTGCCAGCAGTACCAAAACAGGGGTTGGAGGTACCTTC. It translates to CASSTKTGVGGTF.

The chain uses TRBV2 and TRBJ2-5, with 14 bases fitting TRBD2. V was clipped by 8 bases and J by 3 bases; unmatched bases: 2. This CDR3 is 14 amino acids long. The germline V gene has CDR1 SNHLY and CDR2 FYNNEI. The CDR3, as DNA: TGTGCCAGCGGACTAGCGGGGGGAAAAGAGACCCAGTACTTC. Protein sequence: CASGLAGGKETQYF.

The chain uses TRBV6-1 and TRBJ1-5; D call uncertain. CDR1 and CDR2 from the germline V gene are MNHNS and SASEGT. The CDR3 runs to 14 residues. V was shortened by 7 bases and J by 3 bases, with 13 bases between the two germline ends. The chain's CDR3 is CASTESAYNQPQHF. In DNA, the CDR3 is TGTGCCAGCACCGAGTCGGCCTACAATCAGCCCCAGCATTTT.

The chain carries TRBV18 and TRBJ2-5, with 10 bases fitting TRBD1. Germline lookup yields CDR1 KGHSH and CDR2 LQKENI. The CDR3 spans 16 residues. After removal of 0 bases from V and 5 bases from J, the junction contained 6 bases not matched to a gene. In DNA, the CDR3 is TGTGCCAGCTCACCACCGGGACAGGGGAAAGGGGAGACCCAGTACTTC. Protein: CASSPPGQGKGETQYF.

This clone has just a few counts. For the CDR3, the DNA is TGTGCCACCAGCGGAGGGGTGAACTATGGCTACACCTTC. It specifies CATSGGVNYGYTF. This sequence joins TRBV15 and TRBJ1-2; possibly TRBD1 for D (5 bases). The CDR3 spans 13 residues. V lost 5 bases and J lost 2, with 9 bases in between. Germline-derived CDR1 and CDR2 are LNHNV and YYDKDF (reference sequence).

The chain has TRBV7-9 and TRBJ2-7; 12 nucleotides agree with TRBD2. V trimming: 5 bases; J trimming: 0 bases; junction bases outside the gene matches: 5. Germline lookup yields CDR1 SEHNR and CDR2 FQNEAQ (reference sequence). The CDR3 runs 16 residues. The CDR3 loop reads CASSPRTSGISYEQYF. CDR3 in DNA: TGTGCCAGCAGCCCCCGGACTAGCGGGATCTCCTACGAGCAGTACTTC.

The chain links TRBV7-2 to TRBJ2-1, with TRBD1 identical over 9 bases. V dropped 4 bases and J dropped 3; count of bases not matched to a gene: 4. The CDR3 runs to 15 residues. Looked up from germline, CDR1 is SGHTA and CDR2 is FQGNSA. CDR3 amino acids: CASSWGQGHYNEQFF. The CDR3 nucleotides are TGTGCCAGCAGCTGGGGACAGGGACACTACAATGAGCAGTTCTTC.

The J gene is TRBJ1-6, the V gene TRBV6-1; 7 bases line up with TRBD1. Germline V lookup: CDR1 MNHNS, CDR2 SASEGT. There are 14 residues in the CDR3. J was trimmed by 10 bases and V by 7 bases; bases with no gene match: 10. Written as DNA, the CDR3 is TGTGCCAGCATCCGTAACAGGGGTCAATCACCCCTCCACTTT. Amino acid sequence: CASIRNRGQSPLHF.

This chain joins TRBV25-1 and TRBJ2-1, with 7 nucleotides matching TRBD2. Germline assignment: CDR1 MGHDK and CDR2 SYGVNS. The CDR3 covers 16 residues. After removal of 4 bases from V and 6 bases from J, the junction contained 12 bases not matched to a gene. The CDR3 protein is CASSAALGGIGNEQFF. CDR3 nucleotides: TGTGCCAGCAGTGCGGCATTGGGGGGGATAGGCAATGAGCAGTTCTTC.

This chain links TRBV6-5 with TRBJ1-6, with a tentative D call TRBD1 (6 bases). Germline CDR1 reads MNHEY; CDR2 reads SVGAGI. Trimming removed 7 bases at V and 7 bases at J, with 11 bases between. The CDR3 contains 13 residues. The CDR3 sequence: CASINTGNSPLHF. CDR3 nucleotides: TGTGCCAGCATTAATACAGGGAATTCACCCCTCCACTTT.

This chain connects TRBV5-5 to TRBJ2-7, with TRBD2 matching 12 bases. The CDR3 has 17 amino acids. V lost 4 bases and J lost 4; bases outside the gene matches: 12. CDR1 and CDR2 from the germline V gene are SGHKS and YYEKEE (reference sequence). CDR3 loop: CASSLGGLAGLTYEQYF. Written as DNA, the CDR3 is TGTGCCAGCAGCCTAGGCGGACTAGCGGGGCTCACATACGAGCAGTACTTC.

The CDR3 reads CASSNELNTEAFF. In DNA, the CDR3 is TGTGCCAGCAGTAACGAGCTGAACACTGAAGCTTTCTTT. The chain uses TRBV6-4 and TRBJ1-1, with D unresolved. Germline CDR1 and CDR2: MRHNA and SNTAGT. The germline V and J ends were trimmed by 5 bases and 0 bases, with 7 bases remaining between them. The length of the CDR3 is 13 residues.

This clone was seen once. The chain carries TRBV2 and TRBJ1-2, with D unclear. V shed 3 bases and J shed 7 bases, with 9 bases lying between them. The germline V gene has CDR1 SNHLY and CDR2 FYNNEI. The CDR3 has 12 residues. The CDR3 nucleotides read TGTGCCAGCAGTGATAATAGGCCTGGCTACACCTTC. It translates to CASSDNRPGYTF. The whole variable domain, remainder taken from reference TRBV2 and TRBJ1-2, is EPEVTQTPSHQVTQMGQEVILRCVPISNHLYFYWYRQILGQKVEFLVSFYNNEISEKSEIFDDQFSVERPDGSNFTLKIRSTKLEDSAMYFCASSDNRPGYTFGSGTRLTVV.

This clone appeared once. The genes are TRBV19 and TRBJ1-3; 7 nucleotides align to TRBD1. CDR1 LNHDA and CDR2 SQIVND come from the germline V gene (reference sequence). The CDR3 is 16 amino acids. V lost 8 bases, J lost 0 bases, and 10 bases stayed unmatched. The CDR3 protein is CASGGTAYISGNTIYF. The CDR3, as DNA: TGTGCCAGTGGCGGGACAGCCTATATCTCTGGAAACACCATATATTTT.

Only a few counts were recorded for this clone. This chain links TRBV18 with TRBJ1-1; D is perhaps TRBD1 (5 bases). Trimming took 3 bases from V and 0 from J, leaving 14 bases between them. Germline V lookup: CDR1 KGHSH, CDR2 LQKENI. The CDR3 is 16 residues long. The CDR3 region is CASSPRQGEVNTEAFF. The CDR3 DNA reads TGTGCCAGCTCACCGAGGCAGGGCGAGGTGAACACTGAAGCTTTCTTT.

CDR3 coding DNA: TGTGCCAGCAGCTCCGAGGAGCGGGAGAAGGATGAGCAGTTCTTC. Translating gives CASSSEEREKDEQFF. V usage is TRBV5-6 and J usage is TRBJ2-1, with 8 positions matching TRBD2. The V gene end was trimmed by 3 bases and the J gene end by 8 bases; junction bases not matched to a gene: 10. The CDR3 is 15 amino acids. Germline loops: CDR1 SGHDT, CDR2 YYEEEE.

The chain is built from TRBV19 and TRBJ1-3; D possibly corresponds to TRBD1 (5 bases). The V end lost 7 bases, the J end lost 1 base, and 11 bases lay between the germline ends. CDR3 length: 14 amino acids. Per the germline V gene, CDR1 is LNHDA and CDR2 is SQIVND (reference sequence). The CDR3, as DNA: TGTGCCAGTACCCCCGGACAATCTGGAAACACCATATATTTT. It codes for CASTPGQSGNTIYF.

The chain employs TRBV19 and TRBJ1-2; the D is unclear. Germline CDR1 reads LNHDA; CDR2 reads SQIVND (reference sequence). Trimming took 2 bases from V and 4 from J, leaving 20 bases between them. This CDR3 spans 17 amino acids. CDR3: CASSIIEVRNRIYGYTF. The CDR3 DNA reads as TGTGCCAGTAGTATAATAGAGGTGCGGAACAGAATCTATGGCTACACCTTC.